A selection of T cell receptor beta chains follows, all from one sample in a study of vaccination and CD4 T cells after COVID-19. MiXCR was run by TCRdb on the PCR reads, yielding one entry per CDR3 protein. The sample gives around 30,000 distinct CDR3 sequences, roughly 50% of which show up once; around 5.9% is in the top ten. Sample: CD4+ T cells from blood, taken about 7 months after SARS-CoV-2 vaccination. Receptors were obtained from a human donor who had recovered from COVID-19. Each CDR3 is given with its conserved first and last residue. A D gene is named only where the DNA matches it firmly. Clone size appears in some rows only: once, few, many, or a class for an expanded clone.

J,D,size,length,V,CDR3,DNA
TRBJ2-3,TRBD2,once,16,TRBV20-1,CSARDLQRGGTDTQYF,TGCAGTGCTAGAGACCTCCAGCGGGGGGGCACAGATACGCAGTATTTT
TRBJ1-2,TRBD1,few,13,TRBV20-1,CSANEGTGVGYTF,TGCAGTGCAAACGAAGGGACAGGGGTTGGCTACACCTTC
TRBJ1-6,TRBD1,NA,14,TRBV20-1,CSAKTGQLNSPLHF,TGCAGTGCTAAGACAGGGCAGCTGAACTCACCCCTCCACTTT
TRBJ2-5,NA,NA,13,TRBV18,CASSPRREETQYF,TGTGCCAGCTCACCCAGGCGGGAAGAGACCCAGTACTTC
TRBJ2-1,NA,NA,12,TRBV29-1,CSATAGYNEQFF,TGCAGCGCTACCGCGGGCTACAATGAGCAGTTCTTC
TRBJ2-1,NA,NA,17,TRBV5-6,CASSPGGWGSSYNEQFF,TGTGCCAGCAGCCCCGGCGGATGGGGGAGCTCCTACAATGAGCAGTTCTTC
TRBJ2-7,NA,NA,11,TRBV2,CASKVTYEQYF,TGTGCCAGCAAGGTGACCTACGAGCAGTACTTC
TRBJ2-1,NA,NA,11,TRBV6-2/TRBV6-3,CASSGMLEQFF,TGTGCCAGCAGTGGGATGCTTGAGCAGTTCTTC
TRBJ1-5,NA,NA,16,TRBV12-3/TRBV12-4,CASSPYGQGKVQPQHF,TGTGCCAGCAGTCCCTACGGGCAGGGAAAGGTTCAGCCCCAGCATTTT
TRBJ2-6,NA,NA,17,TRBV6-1,CASSDGPLPSGANVLTF,TGTGCCAGCAGCGACGGACCATTACCCTCTGGGGCCAACGTCCTGACTTTC
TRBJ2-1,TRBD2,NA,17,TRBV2,CASSGGLAGVSYNEQFF,TGTGCCAGCAGTGGCGGACTAGCGGGAGTTTCCTACAATGAGCAGTTCTTC
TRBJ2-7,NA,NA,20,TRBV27,CASSFRFLAGETQPPYEQYF,TGTGCCAGCAGTTTTCGTTTCCTCGCTGGGGAAACCCAACCTCCCTACGAGCAGTACTTC
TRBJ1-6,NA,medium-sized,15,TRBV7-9,CASSLEGLGNSPLHF,TGTGCCAGCAGCTTAGAAGGGTTGGGGAATTCACCCCTCCACTTT
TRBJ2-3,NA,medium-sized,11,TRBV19,CASSHTDTQYF,TGTGCCAGTAGTCACACAGATACGCAGTATTTT
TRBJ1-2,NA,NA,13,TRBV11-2,CASSLLVGTDGTF,TGTGCCAGCAGCTTATTAGTAGGCACGGATGGCACCTTC
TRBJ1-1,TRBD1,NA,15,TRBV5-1,CASSVSLDRDTEAFF,TGCGCCAGCAGCGTATCCCTCGACAGGGACACTGAAGCTTTCTTT